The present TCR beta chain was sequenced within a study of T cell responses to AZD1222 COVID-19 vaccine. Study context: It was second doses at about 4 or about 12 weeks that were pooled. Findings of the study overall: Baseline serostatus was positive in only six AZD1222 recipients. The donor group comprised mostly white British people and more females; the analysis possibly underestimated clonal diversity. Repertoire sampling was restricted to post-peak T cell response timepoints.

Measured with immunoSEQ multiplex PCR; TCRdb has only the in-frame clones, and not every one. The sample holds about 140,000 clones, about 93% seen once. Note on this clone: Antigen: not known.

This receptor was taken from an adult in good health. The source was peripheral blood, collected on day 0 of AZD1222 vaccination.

The CDR3 sequence is CASSPLWTSGMEAYEQYF. Written as DNA, the CDR3 is TGTGCCAGCAGCCCCCTCTGGACTAGCGGGATGGAAGCCTACGAGCAGTACTTC. This sequence joins TRBV4-2 and TRBJ2-7; 12 nucleotides match TRBD2. Germline CDR1 LGHNA, CDR2 YNFKEQ. The CDR3 runs to 18 residues. V gave up 4 bases and J gave up 2 bases; unmatched junction bases: 12.